This is a list of T cell receptor beta chains from one sample in a study of identical twins. Using its own MiXCR run on the 5' RACE reads, TCRdb lists one record per CDR3 protein. The sample contains about 240,000 distinct CDR3 sequences, 12% of which appear only once. These data were likewise used in another study, on yellow fever vaccine responses in identical twins.

The sequencing input was memory (CD45RO+) T cells sorted from blood. The receptor source for this set is a woman between 18 and 29 years old in good health. Each CDR3 is given with its conserved first and last residue. The D gene is left open where the match is weak. Not every row has a clone size; where given, it reads once, few, many or a size class.

clone size: many
J gene: TRBJ2-2
D gene: TRBD1
V gene: TRBV29-1
CDR3 length: 16
CDR3 protein: CSVADRGRSNTGELFF
CDR3 DNA: TGCAGCGTGGCGGACAGGGGGAGATCGAACACCGGGGAGCTGTTTTTT

clone size: few
J gene: TRBJ2-3
D gene: NA
V gene: TRBV7-6
CDR3 length: 16
CDR3 protein: CASSLGYRASTDTQYF
CDR3 DNA: TGTGCCAGCAGCTTAGGTTACCGAGCTAGCACAGATACGCAGTATTTT

clone size: NA
J gene: TRBJ2-1
D gene: TRBD1
V gene: TRBV2
CDR3 length: 12
CDR3 protein: CASRRTGNEQFF
CDR3 DNA: TGTGCCAGCAGGAGGACAGGCAATGAGCAGTTCTTC

clone size: NA
J gene: TRBJ2-7
D gene: TRBD1
V gene: TRBV7-8
CDR3 length: 17
CDR3 protein: CASSLTGAGQGNYEQYF
CDR3 DNA: TGTGCCAGCAGCTTAACAGGGGCGGGACAGGGGAACTACGAGCAGTACTTC

clone size: NA
J gene: TRBJ1-1
D gene: TRBD1
V gene: TRBV5-1
CDR3 length: 14
CDR3 protein: CASRSQGANTEAFF
CDR3 DNA: TGCGCCAGCAGGTCACAGGGGGCGAACACTGAAGCTTTCTTT

clone size: NA
J gene: TRBJ1-1
D gene: NA
V gene: TRBV20-1
CDR3 length: 15
CDR3 protein: CSARISGPLNTEAFF
CDR3 DNA: TGCAGTGCTAGAATCTCAGGGCCCCTAAACACTGAAGCTTTCTTT

clone size: many
J gene: TRBJ2-1
D gene: TRBD1
V gene: TRBV5-1
CDR3 length: 16
CDR3 protein: CASRPPGTGGYNEQFF
CDR3 DNA: TGCGCCAGCAGACCCCCAGGGACAGGGGGCTACAATGAGCAGTTCTTC

clone size: few
J gene: TRBJ1-1
D gene: NA
V gene: TRBV7-2
CDR3 length: 12
CDR3 protein: CASSLGRTEAFF
CDR3 DNA: TGTGCCAGCAGCTTAGGTAGGACTGAAGCTTTCTTT

clone size: NA
J gene: TRBJ2-5
D gene: TRBD2
V gene: TRBV2
CDR3 length: 17
CDR3 protein: CASSEALRGLGQETQYF
CDR3 DNA: TGTGCCAGCAGTGAAGCGCTTCGTGGACTAGGGCAAGAGACCCAGTACTTC

clone size: few
J gene: TRBJ2-3
D gene: TRBD1
V gene: TRBV6-1
CDR3 length: 15
CDR3 protein: CASSPGTGPPDTQYF
CDR3 DNA: TGTGCCAGCAGTCCTGGGACAGGCCCCCCAGATACGCAGTATTTT

clone size: many
J gene: TRBJ2-5
D gene: NA
V gene: TRBV6-5
CDR3 length: 14
CDR3 protein: CASSYGVFQETQYF
CDR3 DNA: TGTGCCAGCAGTTACGGGGTATTCCAAGAGACCCAGTACTTC

clone size: many
J gene: TRBJ1-1
D gene: NA
V gene: TRBV5-1
CDR3 length: 14
CDR3 protein: CASSLGVLNTEAFF
CDR3 DNA: TGCGCCAGCAGCTTGGGAGTACTGAACACTGAAGCTTTCTTT

clone size: many
J gene: TRBJ1-2
D gene: NA
V gene: TRBV12-3/TRBV12-4
CDR3 length: 13
CDR3 protein: CASSLGENYGYTF
CDR3 DNA: TGTGCCAGCAGTTTAGGGGAGAACTATGGCTACACCTTC

clone size: NA
J gene: TRBJ2-2
D gene: TRBD1
V gene: TRBV6-1
CDR3 length: 17
CDR3 protein: CASNLDRGRDWSGELFF
CDR3 DNA: TGTGCCAGCAACCTGGACAGGGGGCGAGATTGGTCCGGGGAGCTGTTTTTT

clone size: few
J gene: TRBJ2-1
D gene: TRBD2
V gene: TRBV6-5
CDR3 length: 16
CDR3 protein: CASSYSVAGGYNEQFF
CDR3 DNA: TGTGCCAGCAGTTACTCAGTAGCGGGAGGGTACAATGAGCAGTTCTTC

clone size: few
J gene: TRBJ2-7
D gene: TRBD1
V gene: TRBV9
CDR3 length: 15
CDR3 protein: CASSVGNRGSVKQYF
CDR3 DNA: TGTGCCAGCAGCGTAGGGAACAGGGGTTCGGTGAAGCAGTACTTC

clone size: few
J gene: TRBJ1-1
D gene: NA
V gene: TRBV5-1
CDR3 length: 15
CDR3 protein: CASLLNRVLNTEAFF
CDR3 DNA: TGCGCCAGTCTTCTTAACAGGGTCCTGAACACTGAAGCTTTCTTT

clone size: NA
J gene: TRBJ2-1
D gene: NA
V gene: TRBV20-1
CDR3 length: 16
CDR3 protein: CSARVADSGLYNEQFF
CDR3 DNA: TGCAGTGCTAGAGTAGCTGATAGCGGACTTTACAATGAGCAGTTCTTC

clone size: many
J gene: TRBJ2-1
D gene: TRBD1
V gene: TRBV11-2
CDR3 length: 16
CDR3 protein: CASSLDRGGRVNEQFF
CDR3 DNA: TGTGCCAGCAGCTTAGATAGAGGGGGCAGGGTAAATGAGCAGTTCTTC

clone size: many
J gene: TRBJ2-2
D gene: TRBD2
V gene: TRBV20-1
CDR3 length: 13
CDR3 protein: CSAPGLAGGELFF
CDR3 DNA: TGCAGTGCTCCGGGACTAGCGGGAGGGGAGCTGTTTTTT

clone size: few
J gene: TRBJ2-3
D gene: NA
V gene: TRBV6-2/TRBV6-3
CDR3 length: 17
CDR3 protein: CASSYSIPSESTDTQYF
CDR3 DNA: TGTGCCAGCAGTTACTCGATTCCTAGCGAAAGCACAGATACGCAGTATTTT

clone size: NA
J gene: TRBJ2-3
D gene: TRBD2
V gene: TRBV11-2
CDR3 length: 18
CDR3 protein: CASSPRGVRSSSTDTQYF
CDR3 DNA: TGTGCCAGCAGCCCCCGGGGGGTGAGGTCGTCTAGCACAGATACGCAGTATTTT

clone size: few
J gene: TRBJ2-1
D gene: NA
V gene: TRBV12-3/TRBV12-4
CDR3 length: 15
CDR3 protein: CASSLSGLLYNEQFF
CDR3 DNA: TGTGCCAGCAGTTTGAGCGGGCTGCTTTACAATGAGCAGTTCTTC

clone size: few
J gene: TRBJ2-4
D gene: NA
V gene: TRBV6-2/TRBV6-3
CDR3 length: 11
CDR3 protein: CASSRGFIQYF
CDR3 DNA: TGTGCCAGCAGCCGGGGCTTCATTCAGTACTTC

clone size: many
J gene: TRBJ1-4
D gene: NA
V gene: TRBV29-1
CDR3 length: 13
CDR3 protein: CSVDLGGNEKLFF
CDR3 DNA: TGCAGCGTTGACCTTGGGGGTAATGAAAAACTGTTTTTT

clone size: few
J gene: TRBJ2-2
D gene: TRBD1
V gene: TRBV6-1
CDR3 length: 14
CDR3 protein: CASSEGTGYGELFF
CDR3 DNA: TGTGCCAGCAGCGAAGGGACAGGGTACGGGGAGCTGTTTTTT

clone size: few
J gene: TRBJ2-3
D gene: TRBD2
V gene: TRBV20-1
CDR3 length: 17
CDR3 protein: CSARGGTSGSRTDTQYF
CDR3 DNA: TGCAGTGCTAGAGGTGGGACTAGCGGGAGCCGTACAGATACGCAGTATTTT

clone size: few
J gene: TRBJ2-2
D gene: NA
V gene: TRBV30
CDR3 length: 15
CDR3 protein: CAWRPGVLDTGELFF
CDR3 DNA: TGTGCCTGGAGGCCAGGGGTTCTAGATACCGGGGAGCTGTTTTTT

clone size: NA
J gene: TRBJ2-3
D gene: NA
V gene: TRBV12-5
CDR3 length: 10
CDR3 protein: CASLTNTQYF
CDR3 DNA: TGTGCTAGTCTAACGAATACGCAGTATTTT

clone size: NA
J gene: TRBJ1-2
D gene: NA
V gene: TRBV29-1
CDR3 length: 13
CDR3 protein: CSVGQAINYGYTF
CDR3 DNA: TGCAGCGTTGGACAGGCCATTAACTATGGCTACACCTTC

clone size: few
J gene: TRBJ2-5
D gene: NA
V gene: TRBV29-1
CDR3 length: 14
CDR3 protein: CSVEEGAARETQYF
CDR3 DNA: TGCAGCGTTGAAGAGGGGGCGGCGAGAGAGACCCAGTACTTC

clone size: NA
J gene: TRBJ2-2
D gene: NA
V gene: TRBV2
CDR3 length: 15
CDR3 protein: CTSSLFPPRAGELFF
CDR3 DNA: TGTACCAGCAGTTTGTTTCCGCCCCGGGCCGGGGAGCTGTTTTTT

clone size: few
J gene: TRBJ2-1
D gene: TRBD2
V gene: TRBV7-2
CDR3 length: 13
CDR3 protein: CASSLRGDGEQFF
CDR3 DNA: TGTGCCAGCAGCTTGCGGGGGGATGGTGAGCAGTTCTTC

clone size: few
J gene: TRBJ1-6
D gene: TRBD1
V gene: TRBV28
CDR3 length: 14
CDR3 protein: CAIPGGTGFPPLHF
CDR3 DNA: TGTGCCATTCCCGGTGGGACAGGGTTTCCACCCCTCCACTTT

clone size: few
J gene: TRBJ2-1
D gene: TRBD2
V gene: TRBV5-1
CDR3 length: 14
CDR3 protein: CASGGLAGGNEQFF
CDR3 DNA: TGCGCCAGCGGCGGACTAGCGGGAGGGAATGAGCAGTTCTTC

clone size: few
J gene: TRBJ2-3
D gene: TRBD2
V gene: TRBV4-2
CDR3 length: 18
CDR3 protein: CASSQDLASGASTDTQYF
CDR3 DNA: TGTGCCAGCAGCCAAGATCTGGCTAGCGGGGCTAGCACAGATACGCAGTATTTT

clone size: NA
J gene: TRBJ2-6
D gene: NA
V gene: TRBV19
CDR3 length: 15
CDR3 protein: CASSPRSAGANVLTF
CDR3 DNA: TGTGCCAGTAGTCCGCGGTCGGCTGGGGCCAACGTCCTGACTTTC

clone size: few
J gene: TRBJ2-1
D gene: NA
V gene: TRBV12-3/TRBV12-4
CDR3 length: 16
CDR3 protein: CASSFNTMGYANEQFF
CDR3 DNA: TGTGCCAGCAGTTTTAATACTATGGGTTATGCGAATGAGCAGTTCTTC

clone size: few
J gene: TRBJ2-5
D gene: NA
V gene: TRBV29-1
CDR3 length: 13
CDR3 protein: CSVVGPGQETQYF
CDR3 DNA: TGCAGCGTTGTCGGTCCTGGCCAAGAGACCCAGTACTTC

clone size: NA
J gene: TRBJ2-5
D gene: NA
V gene: TRBV7-2
CDR3 length: 16
CDR3 protein: CASSRYGAGNQETQYF
CDR3 DNA: TGTGCCAGCAGCCGATATGGGGCAGGGAACCAAGAGACCCAGTACTTC

clone size: NA
J gene: TRBJ2-3
D gene: NA
V gene: TRBV6-1
CDR3 length: 13
CDR3 protein: CASSRDSLDTQYF
CDR3 DNA: TGTGCCAGCAGTAGAGACAGTTTGGATACGCAGTATTTT

clone size: few
J gene: TRBJ2-1
D gene: TRBD2
V gene: TRBV5-5
CDR3 length: 18
CDR3 protein: CASSSPGLAGGPYNEQFF
CDR3 DNA: TGTGCCAGCAGCTCACCGGGACTAGCGGGGGGACCCTACAATGAGCAGTTCTTC

clone size: many
J gene: TRBJ2-5
D gene: TRBD2
V gene: TRBV3-1
CDR3 length: 14
CDR3 protein: CASGLAGGQETQYF
CDR3 DNA: TGTGCCAGCGGCTTAGCGGGAGGGCAGGAGACCCAGTACTTC

clone size: NA
J gene: TRBJ2-3
D gene: TRBD2
V gene: TRBV20-1
CDR3 length: 14
CDR3 protein: CSARERGGTDTQYF
CDR3 DNA: TGCAGTGCTAGAGAGCGGGGGGGCACAGATACGCAGTATTTT

clone size: NA
J gene: TRBJ2-7
D gene: NA
V gene: TRBV20-1
CDR3 length: 11
CDR3 protein: CSARDSYEQYF
CDR3 DNA: TGCAGTGCTAGGGACAGCTACGAGCAGTACTTC

clone size: NA
J gene: TRBJ1-2
D gene: NA
V gene: TRBV12-3/TRBV12-4
CDR3 length: 14
CDR3 protein: CASSLKGANYGYTF
CDR3 DNA: TGTGCCAGCAGTTTAAAGGGGGCTAACTATGGCTACACCTTC

clone size: NA
J gene: TRBJ2-5
D gene: NA
V gene: TRBV2
CDR3 length: 17
CDR3 protein: CASSELVRRGGQETQYF
CDR3 DNA: TGTGCCAGCAGTGAACTGGTTCGAAGGGGTGGCCAAGAGACCCAGTACTTC

clone size: few
J gene: TRBJ2-7
D gene: TRBD1
V gene: TRBV29-1
CDR3 length: 13
CDR3 protein: CSVDSTGGNEQYF
CDR3 DNA: TGCAGCGTTGATTCGACAGGGGGCAACGAGCAGTACTTC

clone size: NA
J gene: TRBJ2-1
D gene: NA
V gene: TRBV14
CDR3 length: 15
CDR3 protein: CASSQDRSGLNEQFF
CDR3 DNA: TGTGCCAGCAGCCAAGATCGGAGCGGGCTAAATGAGCAGTTCTTC

clone size: few
J gene: TRBJ2-1
D gene: NA
V gene: TRBV27
CDR3 length: 15
CDR3 protein: CASSPGTGLYNEQFF
CDR3 DNA: TGTGCCAGCAGCCCCGGGACCGGTTTATACAATGAGCAGTTCTTC

clone size: NA
J gene: TRBJ2-2
D gene: NA
V gene: TRBV30
CDR3 length: 14
CDR3 protein: CAWRLGGNTGELFF
CDR3 DNA: TGTGCCTGGAGATTGGGGGGGAACACCGGGGAGCTGTTTTTT

clone size: NA
J gene: TRBJ2-3
D gene: TRBD1
V gene: TRBV6-4
CDR3 length: 16
CDR3 protein: CASSDGSGGHTDTQYF
CDR3 DNA: TGTGCCAGCAGTGACGGTTCAGGGGGCCACACAGATACGCAGTATTTT

clone size: few
J gene: TRBJ1-1
D gene: NA
V gene: TRBV6-1
CDR3 length: 14
CDR3 protein: CASTETGQGTEAFF
CDR3 DNA: TGTGCCAGCACCGAGACGGGCCAAGGGACTGAAGCTTTCTTT

clone size: few
J gene: TRBJ1-2
D gene: NA
V gene: TRBV7-9
CDR3 length: 14
CDR3 protein: CASSPRGSNYGYTF
CDR3 DNA: TGTGCCAGCAGCCCCCGGGGATCTAACTATGGCTACACCTTC

clone size: NA
J gene: TRBJ1-5
D gene: TRBD1
V gene: TRBV10-1
CDR3 length: 14
CDR3 protein: CASRRGQGNQPQHF
CDR3 DNA: TGCGCCAGCAGGAGAGGACAGGGCAATCAGCCCCAGCATTTT

clone size: NA
J gene: TRBJ2-7
D gene: TRBD2
V gene: TRBV20-1
CDR3 length: 15
CDR3 protein: CSARATSALSYEQYF
CDR3 DNA: TGCAGTGCTAGAGCGACTAGCGCCCTATCCTACGAGCAGTACTTC

clone size: many
J gene: TRBJ2-1
D gene: NA
V gene: TRBV6-2/TRBV6-3
CDR3 length: 15
CDR3 protein: CASSYAQDGYNEQFF
CDR3 DNA: TGTGCCAGCAGTTACGCTCAGGACGGATACAATGAGCAGTTCTTC

clone size: few
J gene: TRBJ2-2
D gene: NA
V gene: TRBV7-9
CDR3 length: 13
CDR3 protein: CASSLAPAGELFF
CDR3 DNA: TGTGCCAGCAGCTTAGCCCCCGCCGGGGAGCTGTTTTTT

clone size: many
J gene: TRBJ1-2
D gene: NA
V gene: TRBV5-1
CDR3 length: 15
CDR3 protein: CASSSGEGRLSGYTF
CDR3 DNA: TGCGCCAGCAGCTCGGGTGAGGGGCGCTTAAGTGGCTACACCTTC

clone size: few
J gene: TRBJ2-7
D gene: NA
V gene: TRBV28
CDR3 length: 13
CDR3 protein: CASKGTVSYEQYF
CDR3 DNA: TGTGCCAGCAAGGGGACCGTTTCCTACGAGCAGTACTTC